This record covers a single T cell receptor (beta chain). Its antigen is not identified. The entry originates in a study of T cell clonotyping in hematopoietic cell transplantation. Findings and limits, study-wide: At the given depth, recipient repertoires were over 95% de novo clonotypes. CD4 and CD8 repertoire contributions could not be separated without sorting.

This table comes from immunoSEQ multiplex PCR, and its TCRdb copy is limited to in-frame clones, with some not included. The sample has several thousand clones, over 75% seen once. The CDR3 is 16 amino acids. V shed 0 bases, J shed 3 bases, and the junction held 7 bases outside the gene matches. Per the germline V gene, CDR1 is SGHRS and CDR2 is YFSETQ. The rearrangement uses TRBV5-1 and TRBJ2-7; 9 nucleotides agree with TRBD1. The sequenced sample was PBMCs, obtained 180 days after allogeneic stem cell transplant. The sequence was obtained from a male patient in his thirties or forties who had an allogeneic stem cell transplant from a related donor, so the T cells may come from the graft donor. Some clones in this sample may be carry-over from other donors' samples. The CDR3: CASSLVRGTGIYEQYF. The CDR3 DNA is TGCGCCAGCAGCTTGGTGCGCGGGACAGGGATCTACGAGCAGTACTTC. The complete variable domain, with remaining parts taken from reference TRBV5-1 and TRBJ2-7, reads KAGVTQTPRYLIKTRGQQVTLSCSPISGHRSVSWYQQTPGQGLQFLFEYFSETQRNKGNFPGRFSGRQFSNSRSEMNVSTLELGDSALYLCASSLVRGTGIYEQYFGPGTRLTVT.